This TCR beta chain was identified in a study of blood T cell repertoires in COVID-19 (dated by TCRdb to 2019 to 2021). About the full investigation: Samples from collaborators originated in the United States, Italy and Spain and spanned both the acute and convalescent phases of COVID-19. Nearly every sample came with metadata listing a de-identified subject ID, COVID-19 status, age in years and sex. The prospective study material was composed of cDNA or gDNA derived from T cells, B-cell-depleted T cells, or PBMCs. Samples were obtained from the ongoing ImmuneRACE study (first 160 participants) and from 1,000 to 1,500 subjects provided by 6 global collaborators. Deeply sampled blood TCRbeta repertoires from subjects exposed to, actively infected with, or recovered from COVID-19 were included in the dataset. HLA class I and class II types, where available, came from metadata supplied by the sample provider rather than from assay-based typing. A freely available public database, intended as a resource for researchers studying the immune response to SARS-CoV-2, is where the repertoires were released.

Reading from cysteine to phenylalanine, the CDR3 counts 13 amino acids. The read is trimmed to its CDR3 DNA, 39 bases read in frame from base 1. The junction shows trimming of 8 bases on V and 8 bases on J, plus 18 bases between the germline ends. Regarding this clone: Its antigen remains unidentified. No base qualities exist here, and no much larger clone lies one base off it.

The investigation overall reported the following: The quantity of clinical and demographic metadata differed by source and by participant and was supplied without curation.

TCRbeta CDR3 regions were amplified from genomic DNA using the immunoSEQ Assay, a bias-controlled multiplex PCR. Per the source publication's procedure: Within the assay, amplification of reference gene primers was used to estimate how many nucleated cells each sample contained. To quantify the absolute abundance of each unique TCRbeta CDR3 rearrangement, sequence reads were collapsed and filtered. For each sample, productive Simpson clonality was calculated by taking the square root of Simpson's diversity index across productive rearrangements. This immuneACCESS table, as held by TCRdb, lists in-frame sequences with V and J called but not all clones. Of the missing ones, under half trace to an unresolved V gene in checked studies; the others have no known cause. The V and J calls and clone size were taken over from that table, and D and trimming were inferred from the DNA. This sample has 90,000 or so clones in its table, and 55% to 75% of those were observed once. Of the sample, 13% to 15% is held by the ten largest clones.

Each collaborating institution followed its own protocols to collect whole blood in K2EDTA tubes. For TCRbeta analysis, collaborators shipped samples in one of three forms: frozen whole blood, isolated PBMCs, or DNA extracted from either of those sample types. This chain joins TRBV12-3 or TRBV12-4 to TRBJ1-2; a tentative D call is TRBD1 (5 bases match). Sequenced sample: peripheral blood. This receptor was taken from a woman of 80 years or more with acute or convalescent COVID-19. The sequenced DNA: TGTGCCAGCGGAGACTCAGGGTTTAAAGGCTACACCTTC. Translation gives CASGDSGFKGYTF.